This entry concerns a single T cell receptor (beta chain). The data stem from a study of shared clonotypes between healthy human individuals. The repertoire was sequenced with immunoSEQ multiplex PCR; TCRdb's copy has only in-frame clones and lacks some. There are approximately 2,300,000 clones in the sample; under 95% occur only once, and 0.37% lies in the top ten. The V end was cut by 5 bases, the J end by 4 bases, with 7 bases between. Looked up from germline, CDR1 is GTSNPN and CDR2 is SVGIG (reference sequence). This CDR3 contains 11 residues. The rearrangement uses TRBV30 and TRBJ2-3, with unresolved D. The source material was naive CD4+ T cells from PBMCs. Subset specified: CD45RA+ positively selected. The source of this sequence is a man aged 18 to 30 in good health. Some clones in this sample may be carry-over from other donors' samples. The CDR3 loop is CAWGHPDTQYF. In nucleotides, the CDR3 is TGTGCCTGGGGCCATCCAGATACGCAGTATTTT.